This TCR beta chain originates from a study of blood T cell repertoires in COVID-19. Sequenced by immunoSEQ multiplex PCR; TCRdb stores in-frame clones only, minus some. The sample shows roughly 190,000 clones, 86% of them seen only once. Trimming removed 3 bases from V and 5 bases from J; junction bases left unmatched: 10. The germline V gene encodes CDR1 SGHVS and CDR2 FNYEAQ. The CDR3 extends over 16 amino acids. This chain uses TRBV7-6 with TRBJ2-7; 10 bases are shared with TRBD2. The sample taken for sequencing was PBMCs or T cells enriched from blood (not recorded which). This TCR came from a woman aged 40-49 years in a cohort exposed to, infected with or recovered from COVID-19 (not recorded which). DNA of the CDR3: TGTGCCAGCAGCTTTGTTCTAGCGGGAGCTTACAACGAGCAGTACTTC. This gives the protein CASSFVLAGAYNEQYF.